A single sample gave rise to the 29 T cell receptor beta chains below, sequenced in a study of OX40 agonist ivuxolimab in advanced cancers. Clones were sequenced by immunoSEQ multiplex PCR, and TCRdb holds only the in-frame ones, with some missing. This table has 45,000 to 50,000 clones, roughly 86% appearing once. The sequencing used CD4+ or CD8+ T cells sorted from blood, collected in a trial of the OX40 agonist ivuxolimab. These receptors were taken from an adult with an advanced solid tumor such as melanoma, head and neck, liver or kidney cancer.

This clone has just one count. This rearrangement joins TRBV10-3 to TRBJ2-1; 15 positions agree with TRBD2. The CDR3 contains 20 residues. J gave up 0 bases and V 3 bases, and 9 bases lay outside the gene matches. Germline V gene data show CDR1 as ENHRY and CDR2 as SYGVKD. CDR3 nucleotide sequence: TGTGCCATCAGTGATCCCGGGACTAGCGGGGGGCCGAGCTCCTACAATGAGCAGTTCTTC. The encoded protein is CAISDPGTSGGPSSYNEQFF.

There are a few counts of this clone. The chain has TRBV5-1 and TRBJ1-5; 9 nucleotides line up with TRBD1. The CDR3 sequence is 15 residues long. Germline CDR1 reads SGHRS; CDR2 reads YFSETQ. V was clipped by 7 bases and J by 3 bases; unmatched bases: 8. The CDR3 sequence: CASSPGTGINQPQHF. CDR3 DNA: TGCGCCAGCTCCCCCGGGACAGGGATCAATCAGCCCCAGCATTTT.

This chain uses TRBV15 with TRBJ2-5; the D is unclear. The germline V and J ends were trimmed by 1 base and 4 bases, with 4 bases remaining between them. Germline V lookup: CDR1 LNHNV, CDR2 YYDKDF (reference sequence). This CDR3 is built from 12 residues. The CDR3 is CATSRGGETQYF. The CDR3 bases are TGTGCCACCAGCAGAGGGGGAGAGACCCAGTACTTC.

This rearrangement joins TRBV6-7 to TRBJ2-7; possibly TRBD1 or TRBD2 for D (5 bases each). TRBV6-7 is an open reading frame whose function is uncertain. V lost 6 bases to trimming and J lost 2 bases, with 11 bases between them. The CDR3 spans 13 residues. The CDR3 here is CASRRDRTYEQYF. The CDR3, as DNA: TGTGCCAGCAGACGGGACCGAACCTACGAGCAGTACTTC.

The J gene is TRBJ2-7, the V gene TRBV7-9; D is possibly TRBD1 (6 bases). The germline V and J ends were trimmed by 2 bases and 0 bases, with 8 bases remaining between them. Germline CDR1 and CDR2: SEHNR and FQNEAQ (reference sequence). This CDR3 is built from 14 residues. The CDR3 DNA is TGTGCCAGCAGCTTAAGGGACAACTCCTACGAGCAGTACTTC. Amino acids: CASSLRDNSYEQYF.

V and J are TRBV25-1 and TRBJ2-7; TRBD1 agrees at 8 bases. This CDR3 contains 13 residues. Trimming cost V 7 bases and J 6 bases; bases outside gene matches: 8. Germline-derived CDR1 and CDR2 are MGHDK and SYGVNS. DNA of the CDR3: TGTGCCAGCACCGGACAGGGTTGGGCCGAGCAGTACTTC. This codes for CASTGQGWAEQYF.

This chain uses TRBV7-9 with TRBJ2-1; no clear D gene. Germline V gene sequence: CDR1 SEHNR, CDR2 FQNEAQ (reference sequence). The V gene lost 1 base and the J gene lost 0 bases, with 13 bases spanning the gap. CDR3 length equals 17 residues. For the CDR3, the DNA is TGTGCCAGCAGCTTAGGGAATTTAGTCGGCTCCTACAATGAGCAGTTCTTC. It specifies CASSLGNLVGSYNEQFF.

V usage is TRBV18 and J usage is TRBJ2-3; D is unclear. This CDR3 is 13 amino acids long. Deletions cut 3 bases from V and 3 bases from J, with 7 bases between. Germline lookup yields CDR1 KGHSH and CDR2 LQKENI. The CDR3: CASSPIETDTQYF. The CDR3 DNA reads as TGTGCCAGCTCACCCATCGAAACAGATACGCAGTATTTT. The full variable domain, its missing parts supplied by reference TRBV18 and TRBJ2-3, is NAGVMQNPRHLVRRRGQEARLRCSPMKGHSHVYWYRQLPEEGLKFMVYLQKENIIDESGMPKERFSAEFPKEGPSILRIQQVVRGDSAAYFCASSPIETDTQYFGPGTRLTVL.

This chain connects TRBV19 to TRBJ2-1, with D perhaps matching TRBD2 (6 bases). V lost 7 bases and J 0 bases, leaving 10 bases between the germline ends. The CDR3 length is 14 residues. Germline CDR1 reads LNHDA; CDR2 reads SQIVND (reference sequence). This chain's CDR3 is CASIDGSSYNEQFF. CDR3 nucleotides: TGTGCCAGTATTGACGGGAGCTCCTACAATGAGCAGTTCTTC.

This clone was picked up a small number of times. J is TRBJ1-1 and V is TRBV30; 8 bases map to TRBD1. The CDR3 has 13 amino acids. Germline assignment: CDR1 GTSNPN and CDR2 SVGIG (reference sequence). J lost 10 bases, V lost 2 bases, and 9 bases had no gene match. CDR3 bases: TGTGCCTGGAGTCTGCAGGGGGCAAGTGTAGCTTTCTTT. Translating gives CAWSLQGASVAFF.

Written as DNA, the CDR3 is TGTGCCAGCAGCCAAGGGACAGGGGGCTTTACGGAGACCCAGTACTTC. It specifies CASSQGTGGFTETQYF. The genes are TRBV14 and TRBJ2-5, with 11 nucleotides matching TRBD1. Germline CDR1 and CDR2: SGHDN and FVKESK. The junction had 6 bases not matched to a gene; V was cut back by 1 base and J by 5 bases. This CDR3 is built from 16 residues.

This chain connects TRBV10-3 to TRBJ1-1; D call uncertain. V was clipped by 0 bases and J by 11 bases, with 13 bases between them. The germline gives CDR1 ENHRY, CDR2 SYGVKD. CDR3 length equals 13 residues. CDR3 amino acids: CAISESQIGVAFF. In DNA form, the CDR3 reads TGTGCCATCAGTGAGTCACAGATCGGCGTGGCTTTCTTT.

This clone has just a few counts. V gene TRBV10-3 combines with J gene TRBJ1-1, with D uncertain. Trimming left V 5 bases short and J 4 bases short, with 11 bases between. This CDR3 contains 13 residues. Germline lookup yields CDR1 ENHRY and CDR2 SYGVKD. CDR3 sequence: CAISLGAPTEAFF. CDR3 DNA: TGTGCCATCAGTCTTGGAGCTCCCACTGAAGCTTTCTTT.

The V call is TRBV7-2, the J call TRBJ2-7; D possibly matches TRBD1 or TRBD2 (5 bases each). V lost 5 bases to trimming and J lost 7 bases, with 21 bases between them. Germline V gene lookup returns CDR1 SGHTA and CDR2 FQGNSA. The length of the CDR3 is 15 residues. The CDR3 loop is CASSPAGRRTREQYF. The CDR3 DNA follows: TGTGCCAGCAGCCCCGCAGGGAGACGAACGAGGGAGCAGTACTTC.

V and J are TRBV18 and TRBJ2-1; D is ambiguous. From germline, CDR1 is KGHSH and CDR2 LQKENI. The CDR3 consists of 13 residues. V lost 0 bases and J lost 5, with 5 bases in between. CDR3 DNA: TGTGCCAGCTCACCACCTACAAACAATGAGCAGTTCTTC. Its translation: CASSPPTNNEQFF. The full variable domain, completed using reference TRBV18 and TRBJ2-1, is NAGVMQNPRHLVRRRGQEARLRCSPMKGHSHVYWYRQLPEEGLKFMVYLQKENIIDESGMPKERFSAEFPKEGPSILRIQQVVRGDSAAYFCASSPPTNNEQFFGPGTRLTVL.

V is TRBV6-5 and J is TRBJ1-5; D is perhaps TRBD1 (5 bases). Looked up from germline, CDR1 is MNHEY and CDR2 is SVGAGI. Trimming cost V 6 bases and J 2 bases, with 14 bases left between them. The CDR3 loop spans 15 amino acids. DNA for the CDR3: TGTGCCAGCAGAACGGGGGGGGATGGCAATCAGCCCCAGCATTTT. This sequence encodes CASRTGGDGNQPQHF.

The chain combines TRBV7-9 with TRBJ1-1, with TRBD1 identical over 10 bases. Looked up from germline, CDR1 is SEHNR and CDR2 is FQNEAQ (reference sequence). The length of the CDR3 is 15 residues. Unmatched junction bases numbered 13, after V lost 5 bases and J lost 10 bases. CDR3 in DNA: TGTGCCAGCAGCCCCCGGACAGGGGGGATTGGAGGAGCTTTCTTT. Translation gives CASSPRTGGIGGAFF.

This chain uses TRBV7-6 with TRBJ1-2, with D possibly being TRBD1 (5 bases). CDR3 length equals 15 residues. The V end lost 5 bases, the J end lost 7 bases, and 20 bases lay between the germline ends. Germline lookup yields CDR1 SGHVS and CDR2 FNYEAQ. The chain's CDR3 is CASSNPGEGAGGYTF. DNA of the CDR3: TGTGCCAGCAGCAACCCGGGGGAAGGGGCGGGTGGCTACACCTTC. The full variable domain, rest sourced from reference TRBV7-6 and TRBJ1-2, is GAGVSQSPRYKVTKRGQDVALRCDPISGHVSLYWYRQALGQGPEFLTYFNYEAQQDKSGLPNDRFSAERPEGSISTLTIQRTEQRDSAMYRCASSNPGEGAGGYTFGSGTRLTVV.

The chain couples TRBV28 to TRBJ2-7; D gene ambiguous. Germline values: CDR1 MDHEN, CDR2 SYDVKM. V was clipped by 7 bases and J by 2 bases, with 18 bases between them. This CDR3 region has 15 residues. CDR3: CASTPGAADTYEQYF. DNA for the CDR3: TGTGCCAGCACCCCCGGCGCGGCTGATACCTACGAGCAGTACTTC.

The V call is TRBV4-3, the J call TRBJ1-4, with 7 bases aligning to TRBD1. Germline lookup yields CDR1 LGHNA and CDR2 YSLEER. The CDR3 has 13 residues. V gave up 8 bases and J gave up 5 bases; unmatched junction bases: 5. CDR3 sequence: CASAGGANEKLFF. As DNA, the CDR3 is TGCGCCAGCGCAGGGGGGGCGAATGAAAAACTGTTTTTT.

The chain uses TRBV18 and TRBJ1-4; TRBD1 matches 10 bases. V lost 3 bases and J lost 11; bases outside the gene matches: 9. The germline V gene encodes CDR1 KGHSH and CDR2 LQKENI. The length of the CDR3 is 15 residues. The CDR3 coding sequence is TGTGCCAGCTCACCCTCCGGGACAGGGGTTTTGAAACTGTTTTTT. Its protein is CASSPSGTGVLKLFF.

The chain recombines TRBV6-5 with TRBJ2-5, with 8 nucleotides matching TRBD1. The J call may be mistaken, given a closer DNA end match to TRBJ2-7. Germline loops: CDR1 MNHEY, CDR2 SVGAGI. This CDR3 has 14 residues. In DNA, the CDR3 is TGTGCCAGCAGAGGCCTGACAGGGGTCGACGAGCAGTACTTC. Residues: CASRGLTGVDEQYF.

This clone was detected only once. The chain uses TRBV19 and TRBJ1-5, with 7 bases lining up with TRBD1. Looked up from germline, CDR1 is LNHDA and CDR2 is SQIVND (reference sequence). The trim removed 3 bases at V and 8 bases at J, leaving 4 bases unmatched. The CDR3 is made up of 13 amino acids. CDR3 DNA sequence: TGTGCCAGTAGTATGTTCAGGGGGGAGCCCCAGCATTTT. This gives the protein CASSMFRGEPQHF. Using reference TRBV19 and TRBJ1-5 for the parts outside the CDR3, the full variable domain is DGGITQSPKYLFRKEGQNVTLSCEQNLNHDAMYWYRQDPGQGLRLIYYSQIVNDFQKGDIAEGYSVSREKKESFPLTVTSAQKNPTAFYLCASSMFRGEPQHFGDGTRLSIL.

DNA for the CDR3: TGTGCCAGCAGCGATCGGGCTAGCTTTAACACAGATACGCAGTATTTT. This gives the protein CASSDRASFNTDTQYF. J is TRBJ2-3 and V is TRBV14; TRBD2 is a possible D gene (5 bases). V lost 5 bases, J lost 2 bases, and 17 bases lay in between. Germline CDR1 SGHDN, CDR2 FVKESK. The CDR3 length is 16 residues.

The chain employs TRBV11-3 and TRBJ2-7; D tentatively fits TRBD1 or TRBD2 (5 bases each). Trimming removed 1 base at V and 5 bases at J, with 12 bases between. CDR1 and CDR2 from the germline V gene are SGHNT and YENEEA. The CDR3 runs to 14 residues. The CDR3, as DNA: TGTGCCAGCAGCTTAGGGGACCAGGCCGACGAGCAGTACTTC. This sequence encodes CASSLGDQADEQYF.

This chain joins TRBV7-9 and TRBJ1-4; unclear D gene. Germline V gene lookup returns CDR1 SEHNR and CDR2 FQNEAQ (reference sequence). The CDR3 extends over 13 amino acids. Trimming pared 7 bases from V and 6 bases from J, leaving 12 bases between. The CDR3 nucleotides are TGTGCCAGCAAACAAGGCCGGGATGAAAAACTGTTTTTT. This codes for CASKQGRDEKLFF.

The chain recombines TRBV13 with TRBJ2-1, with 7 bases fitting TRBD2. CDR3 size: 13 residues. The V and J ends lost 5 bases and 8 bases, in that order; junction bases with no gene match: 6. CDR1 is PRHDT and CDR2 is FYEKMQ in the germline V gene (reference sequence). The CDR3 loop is CASSPGTKYEQFF. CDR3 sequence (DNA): TGTGCCAGCAGCCCCGGGACTAAGTATGAGCAGTTCTTC.

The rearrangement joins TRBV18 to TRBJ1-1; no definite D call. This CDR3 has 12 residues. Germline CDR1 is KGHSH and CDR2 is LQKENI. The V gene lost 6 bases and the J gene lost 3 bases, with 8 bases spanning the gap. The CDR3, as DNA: TGTGCCAGCTCTTCGTTGGACACTGAAGCTTTCTTT. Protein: CASSSLDTEAFF. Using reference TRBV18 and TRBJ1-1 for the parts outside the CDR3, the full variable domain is NAGVMQNPRHLVRRRGQEARLRCSPMKGHSHVYWYRQLPEEGLKFMVYLQKENIIDESGMPKERFSAEFPKEGPSILRIQQVVRGDSAAYFCASSSLDTEAFFGQGTRLTVV.

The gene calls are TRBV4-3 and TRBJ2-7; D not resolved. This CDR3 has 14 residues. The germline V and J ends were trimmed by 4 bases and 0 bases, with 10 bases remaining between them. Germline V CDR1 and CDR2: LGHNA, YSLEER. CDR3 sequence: CASSLSWSSYEQYF. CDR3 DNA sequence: TGCGCCAGCAGCCTTAGCTGGAGCTCCTACGAGCAGTACTTC.